Each of the 2 T cell receptor beta chains below was sequenced from the same sample in a study of tumor-infiltrating lymphocytes in primary liver carcinoma. TCR beta cDNA was reverse-transcribed from 500 to 550 ng of total RNA. The reaction used a constant-region primer and ProtoScript II reverse transcriptase. Generation of the TCR beta libraries relied on three nested multiplex PCR rounds using slightly modified ARM-PCR. Use of TRBV1-TRBV30 forward primers with a C-beta reverse primer characterized the first two PCR rounds, which lasted around 11 cycles each. One entry per CDR3 protein results from TCRdb running MiXCR on the multiplex PCR reads. The sample lists more than 100,000 distinct CDR3 sequences, less than 80% occurring once. From around 18-30 mg of unsorted bulk tissue, DNA and RNA were co-extracted together. Sequenced input: liver tumor tissue from sampling region 1. Subset given: tumor region T1, superior pole. The receptors shown here come from a woman aged 60-70 years with primary liver carcinoma and hepatitis B virus infection.

To note about this clonotype: Since a much larger clone is just one base distant, this may be a read error. The chain joins TRBV5-4 to TRBJ2-7, with 8 nucleotides matching TRBD2. Germline-derived CDR1 and CDR2 are SGHNT and YYREEE (reference sequence). The V gene end was trimmed by 4 bases and the J gene end by 5 bases; junction bases not matched to a gene: 14. The CDR3 runs 16 residues. CDR3 coding DNA: TGTGCCAGCAGCACGCCGGGGGGAGCGGGAGTTGACGAGCAGTACTTC. Amino acids: CASSTPGGAGVDEQYF.

About this clonotype itself: A junction end diverges from the germline sequence, so it may reflect a read error. This rearrangement joins TRBV10-3 to TRBJ1-2, with 8 bases that match TRBD1. The length of the CDR3 is 14 residues. Germline loops: CDR1 ENHRY, CDR2 SYGVKD. In DNA form, the CDR3 reads TGTGGCATCAGCGCTGTCCCGACAGGGGAAGGCTACACCTTC. Its protein product is CGISAVPTGEGYTF.